A single sample gave rise to the 18 T cell receptor beta chains below, sequenced in a study of blood T cell repertoires in COVID-19. Assay: immunoSEQ multiplex PCR; the TCRdb copy retains only in-frame clones and omits some. Among about 110,000 clones listed, 85% to 90% were seen once. The sample comprised peripheral blood. The receptors were sampled from a woman aged 50 to 60 with acute or convalescent COVID-19.

This clone was observed many times. The rearrangement uses TRBV28 and TRBJ2-7; the match to TRBD2 covers 9 bases. Trimming took 3 bases from V and 0 from J; bases not matched to a gene: 9. This CDR3 is built from 17 residues. Germline V CDR1 and CDR2: MDHEN, SYDVKM. The CDR3 region is CASSFRGGGRVSYEQYF. The DNA for the CDR3 is TGTGCCAGCAGTTTTAGGGGTGGCGGGAGGGTCTCCTACGAGCAGTACTTC. Using reference TRBV28 and TRBJ2-7 for the parts outside the CDR3, the full variable domain is DVKVTQSSRYLVKRTGEKVFLECVQDMDHENMFWYRQDPGLGLRLIYFSYDVKMKEKGDIPEGYSVSREKKERFSLILESASTNQTSMYLCASSFRGGGRVSYEQYFGPGTRLTVT.

This chain uses TRBV6-5 with TRBJ1-4; weak D call: TRBD1 (6 bases). The V and J ends lost 6 bases and 0 bases respectively, with 11 bases between them. CDR3 length: 15 residues. CDR1 is MNHEY, CDR2 SVGAGI, per germline. CDR3 nucleotide sequence: TGTGCCAGCAGCAGGACAGTTGCAACTAATGAAAAACTGTTTTTT. This sequence encodes CASSRTVATNEKLFF.

The V call is TRBV19, the J call TRBJ2-3; 9 nucleotides line up with TRBD2. The CDR3 length is 14 residues. Germline trimming cut 3 bases from V and 4 bases from J; bases unmatched to any gene: 2. Germline CDR1 and CDR2: LNHDA and SQIVND (reference sequence). CDR3 amino acids: CASSIGGRADTQYF. Here the CDR3 DNA reads TGTGCCAGTAGTATCGGCGGGAGGGCAGATACGCAGTATTTT.

J is TRBJ2-1 and V is TRBV19; 8 nucleotides line up with TRBD2. Germline CDR1 and CDR2: LNHDA and SQIVND (reference sequence). This CDR3 region has 14 residues. With V trimmed by 6 bases and J by 3 bases, 4 bases remained unmatched. This chain's CDR3 is CASRRGGIYNEQFF. The CDR3 region has the DNA TGTGCCAGTAGACGGGGGGGGATCTACAATGAGCAGTTCTTC.

This clone counts as medium-sized. V is TRBV18 and J is TRBJ1-1; 8 bases align to TRBD1. Germline V gene lookup returns CDR1 KGHSH and CDR2 LQKENI. This CDR3 is built from 16 residues. Unmatched junction bases numbered 8, after V lost 4 bases and J lost 1 base. The CDR3 nucleotides read TGTGCCAGCTCACAACTCGGGGGACAGGAGAACACTGAAGCTTTCTTT. This sequence encodes CASSQLGGQENTEAFF.

The chain has TRBV5-4 and TRBJ2-1; weak D call: TRBD1 (8 bases). Between the trimmed V and J ends, which lost 4 bases and 9 bases, there was a span of 14 bases. Germline CDR1 is SGHNT and CDR2 is YYREEE (reference sequence). The CDR3 is 13 residues long. CDR3 bases: TGTGCCAGCAGCATACAGGGGGGGGGTGAGCAGTTCTTC. Translated: CASSIQGGGEQFF.

This chain connects TRBV29-1 to TRBJ2-2, with D possibly TRBD2 on 6 matching bases. Trimming removed 5 bases from V and 7 bases from J, with 17 bases in between. The CDR3 contains 14 residues. Germline V gene data show CDR1 as SQVTM and CDR2 as ANQGSEA. The DNA for the CDR3 is TGCAGCGTTCGTGTGGGGGGTAGGATCGGGGAGCTGTTTTTT. It is translated as CSVRVGGRIGELFF.

The chain links TRBV18 to TRBJ2-5; D is possibly TRBD1 (5 bases). Germline V gives CDR1 KGHSH, CDR2 LQKENI. There are 13 residues in the CDR3. Trimming shortened V by 3 bases and J by 2 bases, and 7 bases separated the two germline ends. CDR3 DNA sequence: TGTGCCAGCTCACCGCAGGGACAAGAGACCCAGTACTTC. Translating gives CASSPQGQETQYF.

This clone was counted a single time. The chain couples TRBV10-3 to TRBJ2-7, with TRBD1 matching 9 bases. V lost 7 bases to trimming and J lost 4 bases; unmatched junction nucleotides: 8. The CDR3 loop spans 14 amino acids. Per the germline V gene, CDR1 is ENHRY and CDR2 is SYGVKD. CDR3 in DNA: TGTGCCATCACCAAGGGACAGGGAAGTTACGAGCAGTACTTC. The encoded protein is CAITKGQGSYEQYF.

The chain couples TRBV11-2 to TRBJ2-3; tentatively, D is TRBD1 (6 bases). The CDR3 contains 15 residues. V was clipped by 3 bases and J by 0 bases, with 10 bases between them. The germline V gene has CDR1 SGHAT and CDR2 FQNNGV. The CDR3 spells CASSFFRGSTDTQYF. The CDR3 region has the DNA TGTGCCAGCAGCTTCTTCAGGGGAAGCACAGATACGCAGTATTTT.

V gene TRBV3-1 (or the pseudogene TRBV3-2) combines with J gene TRBJ2-1; the D is unclear. The CDR3 runs to 13 residues. V was trimmed by 5 bases and J by 3 bases, leaving 8 bases between them. CDR1 is LGHDT, CDR2 YNNKEL, per germline (reference sequence). For the CDR3, the DNA is TGTGCCAGCAGCGGCCCAGGCTACAATGAGCAGTTCTTC. It encodes CASSGPGYNEQFF.

V gene TRBV19 combines with J gene TRBJ2-1, with 9 bases aligning to TRBD2. This CDR3 has 14 amino acids. V gave up 6 bases and J gave up 5 bases; unmatched junction bases: 5. Germline-derived CDR1 and CDR2 are LNHDA and SQIVND (reference sequence). The CDR3 sequence is CASRTLAGDNEQFF. The CDR3, as DNA: TGTGCCAGTAGGACCTTAGCGGGAGACAATGAGCAGTTCTTC.

The sample holds a few counts of this clone. This chain joins TRBV5-1 and TRBJ2-6; maybe TRBD2 (6 bases). V dropped 7 bases and J dropped 1 base, with 12 bases sitting between them. From germline, CDR1 is SGHRS and CDR2 YFSETQ. The CDR3 totals 15 residues. Here the CDR3 DNA reads TGCGCCAGCGGCGGGACTGAGTCTGGGGCCAACGTCCTGACTTTC. This translates into CASGGTESGANVLTF.

This sequence joins TRBV11-2 and TRBJ2-7, with 7 bases that match TRBD2. This CDR3 is built from 16 residues. The trim removed 3 bases at V and 1 base at J, leaving 9 bases unmatched. Germline V gene data show CDR1 as SGHAT and CDR2 as FQNNGV. Here the CDR3 reads CASSFLWGGLSYEQYF. In nucleotides, the CDR3 is TGTGCCAGCAGCTTCCTGTGGGGGGGATTGTCCTACGAGCAGTACTTC.

Written as DNA, the CDR3 is TGTGCCAGCAGCGTCACAGGGGGCGCGTACAATGAGCAGTTCTTC. Protein sequence: CASSVTGGAYNEQFF. V and J are TRBV7-2 and TRBJ2-1, with TRBD1 matching 9 bases. CDR3 length: 15 residues. Looked up from germline, CDR1 is SGHTA and CDR2 is FQGNSA. V lost 5 bases, J lost 4 bases, and 6 bases stayed unmatched.

The chain joins TRBV6-1 to TRBJ2-2, with 9 bases matching TRBD1. Germline-derived CDR1 and CDR2 are MNHNS and SASEGT. This CDR3 has 15 residues. Unmatched junction bases numbered 5, after V lost 2 bases and J lost 7 bases. The DNA for the CDR3 is TGTGCCAGCAGTGAACAACAGGGGGCAGGCGGGGAGCTGTTTTTT. It is translated as CASSEQQGAGGELFF.

The chain is built from TRBV6-6 and TRBJ2-3, with D possibly TRBD1 on 6 matching bases. The V end was cut by 0 bases, the J end by 0 bases, with 10 bases between. The CDR3 is 16 amino acids. Per the germline V gene, CDR1 is MNHNY and CDR2 is SVGAGI (reference sequence). CDR3 bases: TGTGCCAGCAGTTACTCGACAGGTCTGAGCACAGATACGCAGTATTTT. Translation gives CASSYSTGLSTDTQYF.

The V call is TRBV5-1, the J call TRBJ2-1; 9 bases fit TRBD2. The CDR3 is made up of 13 amino acids. The J segment lost 12 bases and the V segment lost 2 bases, leaving 6 bases of the junction unmatched. Germline V lookup: CDR1 SGHRS, CDR2 YFSETQ. The CDR3 sequence: CASSFTSGSSQFF. The CDR3 DNA is TGCGCCAGCAGCTTTACTAGCGGGTCCTCGCAGTTCTTC.